The 17 T cell receptor beta chains below come from one sample, sequenced in a study of glioma-infiltrating T cells after dendritic cell vaccination. The time point was: after dendritic cell vaccination, including at tumor progression/relapse. Measured with immunoSEQ multiplex PCR; TCRdb has only the in-frame clones, and not every one. The data hold almost 90,000 clones, with 83% observed a single time. The specimen was blood, collected after dendritic cell vaccination. These receptors all come from a human donor with glioblastoma.

V usage is TRBV5-1 and J usage is TRBJ1-2; 7 bases match TRBD1. CDR3 size: 15 residues. J lost 3 bases, V lost 1 base, and 6 bases had no gene match. Per the germline V gene, CDR1 is SGHRS and CDR2 is YFSETQ. In DNA, the CDR3 is TGCGCCAGCAGCTTGCTCAGGGGGGTTGACTATGGCTACACCTTC. Protein sequence: CASSLLRGVDYGYTF. Full variable domain (missing parts from reference TRBV5-1 and TRBJ1-2): KAGVTQTPRYLIKTRGQQVTLSCSPISGHRSVSWYQQTPGQGLQFLFEYFSETQRNKGNFPGRFSGRQFSNSRSEMNVSTLELGDSALYLCASSLLRGVDYGYTFGSGTRLTVV.

The chain links TRBV4-1 to TRBJ1-2; no reliable D call. Trimming pared 1 base from V and 6 bases from J, leaving 12 bases between. Germline-derived CDR1 and CDR2 are MGHRA and YSYEKL. This CDR3 has 14 residues. For the CDR3, the DNA is TGCGCCAGCAGCCAAGCGTACGGGGAAAATGGCTACACCTTC. Translation: CASSQAYGENGYTF.

The J gene is TRBJ1-1, the V gene TRBV10-3; 8 nucleotides line up with TRBD1. The CDR3 has 15 amino acids. Per the germline V gene, CDR1 is ENHRY and CDR2 is SYGVKD. With V trimmed by 5 bases and J by 1 base, 6 bases remained unmatched. Here the CDR3 DNA reads TGTGCCATCAGTCAAGAACAGGGGGAGAACACTGAAGCTTTCTTT. Protein: CAISQEQGENTEAFF.

This chain joins TRBV9 and TRBJ1-1; TRBD1 matches 8 bases. Unmatched junction bases numbered 12, after V lost 4 bases and J lost 1 base. Germline CDR1 SGDLS, CDR2 YYNGEE. The CDR3 has 17 amino acids. This CDR3 reads CASSPWAGGRKNTEAFF. For the CDR3, the DNA is TGTGCCAGCAGCCCCTGGGCAGGGGGCCGGAAGAACACTGAAGCTTTCTTT.

The chain has TRBV5-5 and TRBJ1-5, with D perhaps TRBD1 (5 bases). The CDR3 covers 15 residues. V dropped 2 bases and J dropped 5 bases, with 14 bases sitting between them. Germline CDR1 and CDR2: SGHKS and YYEKEE (reference sequence). CDR3 sequence: CASSFDIGGDQPQHF. CDR3 in DNA: TGTGCCAGCAGCTTTGACATTGGAGGGGATCAGCCCCAGCATTTT.

The table lists this clone with a few counts. The V and J genes are TRBV6-1 and TRBJ2-7; D might be TRBD1 (5 bases). Germline V gene lookup returns CDR1 MNHNS and CDR2 SASEGT. The V end was cut by 8 bases, the J end by 0 bases, with 14 bases between. The CDR3 totals 14 residues. CDR3 sequence (DNA): TGTGCCAGCCAAGAAAAGGGGTCCTCCTACGAGCAGTACTTC. Translated, it gives CASQEKGSSYEQYF.

This chain joins TRBV5-1 and TRBJ2-2; 7 bases are a match to TRBD1. CDR1 is SGHRS and CDR2 is YFSETQ in the germline V gene. The junction had 8 bases not matched to a gene; V was cut back by 5 bases and J by 7 bases. The CDR3 consists of 14 residues. DNA of the CDR3: TGCGCCAGCAGTTCTGACAGGGTTGGCGGGGAGCTGTTTTTT. Its translation is CASSSDRVGGELFF.

The chain couples TRBV6-6 to TRBJ1-1; unclear D gene. The CDR3 contains 13 residues. Trimming removed 5 bases from V and 6 bases from J, with 13 bases in between. Looked up from germline, CDR1 is MNHNY and CDR2 is SVGAGI (reference sequence). CDR3 bases: TGTGCCAGCAGTCCTCTCGTGGCCTCTGAAGCTTTCTTT. As protein: CASSPLVASEAFF.

CDR3 amino acids: CSPGLADEQFF. Written as DNA, the CDR3 is TGCAGTCCTGGGCTAGCCGATGAGCAGTTCTTC. The chain uses TRBV20-1 and TRBJ2-1, with D possibly being TRBD2 (5 bases). Germline loops: CDR1 DFQATT, CDR2 SNEGSKA (reference sequence). The CDR3 is made up of 11 amino acids. V lost 8 bases and J 8 bases, leaving 13 bases between the germline ends.

Only one count was recorded for this clone. V gene TRBV7-3 combines with J gene TRBJ1-1, with D perhaps TRBD1 (6 bases). The CDR3 spans 12 residues. Germline-derived CDR1 and CDR2 are SGHTA and FQGTGA. V lost 1 base to trimming and J lost 8 bases, with 8 bases between them. The CDR3 is CASSLSGQEAFF. The CDR3 nucleotides read TGTGCCAGCAGCTTAAGTGGACAGGAAGCTTTCTTT.

Only a few counts were recorded for this clone. The V and J genes are TRBV14 and TRBJ2-3; 13 nucleotides match TRBD2. The CDR3 is 16 amino acids. The J segment lost 5 bases and the V segment lost 2 bases, leaving 4 bases of the junction unmatched. The V gene's germline CDR1 is SGHDN and CDR2 FVKESK. The chain's CDR3 is CASSQMGLAGIDTQYF. The CDR3 DNA reads TGTGCCAGCAGCCAAATGGGACTAGCGGGGATAGATACGCAGTATTTT.

A few counts support this clone. The V call is TRBV11-2, the J call TRBJ1-6, with D possibly matching TRBD1 (6 bases). Germline CDR1 and CDR2: SGHAT and FQNNGV. The CDR3 runs to 17 residues. Trimming cost V 4 bases and J 10 bases, with 23 bases left between them. CDR3 DNA: TGTGCCAGCAGCTCCTATGGACAGAGTATAATGAGCTCACCCCTCCACTTT. Its translation is CASSSYGQSIMSSPLHF.

The count of this clone is one. The J gene is TRBJ1-1, the V gene TRBV11-1; D remains ambiguous. The V and J ends lost 1 base and 1 base respectively, with 10 bases between them. CDR1 and CDR2 (germline): SGHAT, FQDESV (reference sequence). The CDR3 extends over 15 amino acids. The CDR3 DNA follows: TGTGCCAGCAGCTTAGGGCCGGGGAGGAACACTGAAGCTTTCTTT. Translated: CASSLGPGRNTEAFF.

The J gene is TRBJ2-3, the V gene TRBV6-5; D is possibly TRBD2 (6 bases). Looked up from germline, CDR1 is MNHEY and CDR2 is SVGAGI. V dropped 5 bases and J dropped 6 bases, with 18 bases sitting between them. The CDR3 runs to 15 residues. The CDR3 here is CASSTFDRAGDTQYF. The CDR3 coding sequence is TGTGCCAGCAGTACATTCGACCGTGCGGGGGATACGCAGTATTTT.

CDR3 residues: CASSLGQGIEYGYTF. The CDR3 coding sequence is TGTGCCAGCAGCTTAGGACAGGGGATCGAGTATGGCTACACCTTC. The V call is TRBV7-6, the J call TRBJ1-2, with TRBD1 identical over 8 bases. The length of the CDR3 is 15 residues. Germline lookup yields CDR1 SGHVS and CDR2 FNYEAQ. J lost 5 bases, V lost 1 base, and 6 bases had no gene match. Using reference TRBV7-6 and TRBJ1-2 for the parts outside the CDR3, the full variable domain is GAGVSQSPRYKVTKRGQDVALRCDPISGHVSLYWYRQALGQGPEFLTYFNYEAQQDKSGLPNDRFSAERPEGSISTLTIQRTEQRDSAMYRCASSLGQGIEYGYTFGSGTRLTVV.

This sequence joins TRBV5-1 and TRBJ2-7; 8 nucleotides line up with TRBD1. Germline-derived CDR1 and CDR2 are SGHRS and YFSETQ. The V gene end was trimmed by 0 bases and the J gene end by 9 bases; junction bases not matched to a gene: 8. The CDR3 is made up of 14 amino acids. CDR3: CASSLDQGASGQYF. The CDR3 DNA reads as TGCGCCAGCAGCTTGGATCAGGGGGCTTCGGGGCAGTACTTC. The full variable domain, completed using reference TRBV5-1 and TRBJ2-7, is KAGVTQTPRYLIKTRGQQVTLSCSPISGHRSVSWYQQTPGQGLQFLFEYFSETQRNKGNFPGRFSGRQFSNSRSEMNVSTLELGDSALYLCASSLDQGASGQYFGPGTRLTVT.

CDR3 nucleotides: TGCGCCAGCAGCACGGACAGAGCCTACAATGAGCAGTTCTTC. This sequence encodes CASSTDRAYNEQFF. The rearrangement uses TRBV5-1 and TRBJ2-1; perhaps TRBD1 as D (6 bases). Germline lookup yields CDR1 SGHRS and CDR2 YFSETQ. The CDR3 spans 14 residues. V was cut by 4 bases and J by 2 bases, with 10 bases left in between.